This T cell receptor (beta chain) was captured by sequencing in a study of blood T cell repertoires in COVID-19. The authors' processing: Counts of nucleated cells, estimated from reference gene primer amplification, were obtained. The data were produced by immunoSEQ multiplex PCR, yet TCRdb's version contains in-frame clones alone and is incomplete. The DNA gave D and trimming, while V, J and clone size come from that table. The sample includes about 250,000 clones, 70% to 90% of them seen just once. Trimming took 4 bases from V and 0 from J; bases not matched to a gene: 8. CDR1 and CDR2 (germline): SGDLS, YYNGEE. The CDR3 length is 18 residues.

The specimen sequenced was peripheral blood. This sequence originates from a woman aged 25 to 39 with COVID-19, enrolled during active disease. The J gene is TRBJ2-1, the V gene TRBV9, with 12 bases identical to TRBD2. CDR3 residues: CASSHGTSGSSSYNEQFF. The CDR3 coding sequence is TGTGCCAGCAGCCACGGGACTAGCGGGTCGAGCTCCTACAATGAGCAGTTCTTC.